The clone carrying this T cell receptor (beta chain) was seen repeatedly, ten times or more. As yet, its antigen is unknown. Read sequence stops 3 residues before the CDR3 end, and the germline J gene provides the missing end. This sample is drawn from a study of T cell clonality in common variable immunodeficiency. Study results and caveats: T cell subpopulation sequencing would be needed to explain CVID clonality.

Most patients and controls had Caucasian heritage. Assay used: immunoSEQ multiplex PCR; TCRdb lists only in-frame clones, some missing. This sample carries more than 35,000 clones and no singletons, and around 3.2% goes to the top ten. This CDR3 is 10 amino acids long. Germline lookup yields CDR1 MNHNS and CDR2 SASEGT. The source is a person between 18 and 75 years old in good health. The chain links TRBV6-1 to TRBJ2-5; no clear D gene. The specimen sequenced was peripheral blood mononuclear cells. The sequenced CDR3 bases are TGTGCCAGCAGTGAAACAACC. This gives the protein CASSETT. The whole CDR3 reads CASSETTQYF.